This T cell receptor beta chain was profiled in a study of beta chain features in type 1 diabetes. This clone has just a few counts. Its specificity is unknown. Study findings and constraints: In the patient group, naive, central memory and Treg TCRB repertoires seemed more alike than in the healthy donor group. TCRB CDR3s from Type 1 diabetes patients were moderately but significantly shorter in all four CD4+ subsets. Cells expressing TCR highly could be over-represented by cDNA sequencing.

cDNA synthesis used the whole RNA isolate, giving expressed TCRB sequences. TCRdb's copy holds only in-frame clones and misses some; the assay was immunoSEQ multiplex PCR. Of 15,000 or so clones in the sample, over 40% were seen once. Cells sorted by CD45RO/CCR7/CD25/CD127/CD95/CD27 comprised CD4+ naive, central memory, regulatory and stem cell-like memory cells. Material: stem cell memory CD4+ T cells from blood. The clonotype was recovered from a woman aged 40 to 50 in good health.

The CDR3 is CAISGTVYEQYF. The CDR3 bases are TGTGCCATCAGTGGGACAGTCTACGAGCAGTACTTC. The rearrangement links TRBV10-3 to TRBJ2-7; tentative D call: TRBD1 (6 bases). Trimming took off 4 bases at V and 3 bases at J, with 7 bases between the two ends. Germline V gene sequence: CDR1 ENHRY, CDR2 SYGVKD. There are 12 residues in the CDR3.